One sample yielded the 22 T cell receptor beta chains listed below, sequenced in a study of blood T cell repertoires in COVID-19. Method: immunoSEQ multiplex PCR; TCRdb's copy keeps in-frame clones and lacks some. The sample records about 73,000 clones, around 83% being singletons. Specimen: peripheral blood. The receptors were sampled from a woman in her sixties with acute or convalescent COVID-19.

To note about this clone: Distinct nucleotide sequences in the sample also encode this CDR3. The chain combines TRBV19 with TRBJ1-5; TRBD1 might be the D (5 bases). The CDR3 is 15 amino acids. V dropped 4 bases and J dropped 0 bases, with 10 bases sitting between them. CDR1 LNHDA and CDR2 SQIVND come from the germline V gene (reference sequence). CDR3 residues: CASSTTGGSNQPQHF. CDR3 nucleotides: TGTGCCAGTAGTACCACCGGGGGTAGCAATCAGCCCCAGCATTTT.

This sequence joins TRBV5-5 and TRBJ1-5; the D gene is possibly TRBD1 (5 bases). The length of the CDR3 is 15 residues. The V gene lost 0 bases and the J gene lost 4 bases, with 11 bases spanning the gap. Germline CDR1 is SGHKS and CDR2 is YYEKEE (reference sequence). Written as DNA, the CDR3 is TGTGCCAGCAGCTTGGCCACGGGGGGGAATCAGCCCCAGCATTTT. Amino acids: CASSLATGGNQPQHF.

The chain couples TRBV10-3 to TRBJ2-7, with D possibly being TRBD1 (5 bases). Germline V gives CDR1 ENHRY, CDR2 SYGVKD. V lost 0 bases, J lost 2 bases, and 5 bases lay in between. CDR3 length equals 13 residues. The CDR3 nucleotides read TGTGCCATCAGTGAGTCGGGGCCCTACGAGCAGTACTTC. Amino acids: CAISESGPYEQYF.

This clone was seen a single time. The gene calls are TRBV6-2 or TRBV6-3 and TRBJ2-4; 8 nucleotides agree with TRBD1. The V and J ends lost 2 bases and 1 base, in that order; junction bases with no gene match: 7. Germline assignment: CDR1 MNHEY and CDR2 SVGEGT. The CDR3 totals 17 residues. DNA of the CDR3: TGTGCCAGCAGTTACCCCCGGACAGGGACGGCCAAAAACATTCAGTACTTC. It encodes CASSYPRTGTAKNIQYF.

The V and J genes are TRBV7-9 and TRBJ1-3; 10 bases align to TRBD1. The CDR3 sequence is 18 residues long. With 1 base clipped from V and 0 bases from J, the junction kept 6 bases outside the gene matches. From germline, CDR1 is SEHNR and CDR2 FQNEAQ (reference sequence). The CDR3 nucleotides read TGTGCCAGCAGCTTAGAGCGGACAGGGGGAAGCTCTGGAAACACCATATATTTT. As protein: CASSLERTGGSSGNTIYF.

The chain couples TRBV5-4 to TRBJ2-2, with a weak D call TRBD2 (8 bases). Germline CDR1 SGHNT, CDR2 YYREEE (reference sequence). Between the trimmed V and J ends, which lost 4 bases and 2 bases, there was a span of 15 bases. This CDR3 contains 16 residues. CDR3 in amino acids: CASSREGAFNTGELFF. CDR3 DNA: TGTGCCAGCAGCCGGGAGGGGGCTTTTAACACCGGGGAGCTGTTTTTT.

The V call is TRBV6-5, the J call TRBJ1-1, with 10 bases fitting TRBD1. The germline gives CDR1 MNHEY, CDR2 SVGAGI. The trim removed 2 bases at V and 5 bases at J, leaving 5 bases unmatched. CDR3 size: 15 residues. CDR3 protein: CASSYGGTGETEAFF. In DNA, the CDR3 is TGTGCCAGCAGTTACGGGGGGACAGGGGAGACTGAAGCTTTCTTT.

The chain combines TRBV20-1 with TRBJ2-3; TRBD1 matches 8 bases. This CDR3 region has 18 residues. Germline CDR1 is DFQATT and CDR2 is SNEGSKA (reference sequence). Trimming cost V 3 bases and J 2 bases; bases outside gene matches: 16. CDR3 nucleotides: TGCAGTGCTAGTCAGACAGGGGAATGGCAATCCTCCACAGATACGCAGTATTTT. Translated, it gives CSASQTGEWQSSTDTQYF.

V gene TRBV6-1 combines with J gene TRBJ1-2; TRBD1 aligns across 8 bases. The CDR3 consists of 13 residues. The V gene's germline CDR1 is MNHNS and CDR2 SASEGT. Trimming cost V 6 bases and J 6 bases; bases outside gene matches: 6. CDR3 in amino acids: CASSQTGGDGYTF. The CDR3 DNA reads TGTGCCAGCAGCCAAACAGGGGGTGATGGCTACACCTTC.

V usage is TRBV21-1 and J usage is TRBJ2-5; the DNA was not compared with TRBD2, the D call given in the table. TRBV21-1 has pseudogene status. The CDR3 is 16 residues long. The CDR3 sequence is CASSTLWTSGQETQYF. Here the CDR3 DNA reads TGTGCCAGCAGCACACTTTGGACTAGCGGCCAAGAGACCCAGTACTTC.

The chain recombines TRBV6-5 with TRBJ2-3; no clear D gene. CDR1 and CDR2 (germline): MNHEY, SVGAGI. This CDR3 region has 13 residues. Trimming left V 2 bases short and J 5 bases short, with 8 bases between. CDR3 sequence reads: CASSYIVEDTQYF. CDR3 DNA: TGTGCCAGCAGTTACATAGTTGAAGATACGCAGTATTTT.

The chain carries TRBV5-1 and TRBJ2-1, with 7 bases matching TRBD2. The J segment lost 5 bases and the V segment lost 3 bases, leaving 17 bases of the junction unmatched. This CDR3 contains 18 residues. Germline-derived CDR1 and CDR2 are SGHRS and YFSETQ. The CDR3 loop reads CASSSPAGRGRDHNEQFF. The CDR3 nucleotides read TGCGCCAGCAGCTCCCCAGCGGGGAGGGGACGAGATCACAATGAGCAGTTCTTC.

A remark on this clone: This sample also contains other DNA sequences that code for the same CDR3. The chain combines TRBV6-1 with TRBJ1-6; 8 bases fit TRBD1. Germline CDR1 is MNHNS and CDR2 is SASEGT. This CDR3 has 14 amino acids. After removal of 1 base from V and 7 bases from J, the junction contained 0 bases not matched to a gene. CDR3 sequence reads: CASSEGQGNSPLHF. The CDR3 DNA sequence: TGTGCCAGCAGTGAAGGACAGGGGAATTCACCCCTCCACTTT.

The rearrangement links TRBV6-1 to TRBJ1-3, with 7 bases identical to TRBD1. The J segment lost 4 bases and the V segment lost 2 bases, leaving 8 bases of the junction unmatched. The germline gives CDR1 MNHNS, CDR2 SASEGT. This CDR3 is built from 16 residues. The CDR3 nucleotides read TGTGCCAGCAGTGAACAGGACAGGTCTCTCGGAAACACCATATATTTT. Translating gives CASSEQDRSLGNTIYF.

This rearrangement joins TRBV11-3 to TRBJ2-1; TRBD2 matches at 11 bases. The CDR3 totals 17 residues. Germline CDR1 is SGHNT and CDR2 is YENEEA. V lost 1 base, J lost 6 bases, and 8 bases stayed unmatched. The CDR3 DNA follows: TGTGCCAGCAGCTTAGGGGTTAGCGGGGGGGCACTCAATGAGCAGTTCTTC. Encoded protein: CASSLGVSGGALNEQFF.

The V call is TRBV27, the J call TRBJ1-5, with a possible D match to TRBD1 (6 bases). The germline V gene encodes CDR1 MNHEY and CDR2 SMNVEV (reference sequence). Trimming left V 6 bases short and J 4 bases short, with 13 bases between. This CDR3 spans 14 amino acids. In nucleotides, the CDR3 is TGTGCCAGCAGCTGGCAGGGGACAAATCAGCCCCAGCATTTT. Its translation is CASSWQGTNQPQHF.

The chain employs TRBV9 and TRBJ1-2, with D maybe TRBD1 (5 bases). Trimming stripped 1 base from V and 2 bases from J, with 9 bases between. In germline, CDR1 is SGDLS, CDR2 YYNGEE. This CDR3 region has 14 residues. The CDR3 DNA sequence: TGTGCCAGCAGCGTAAACCCAGGGAACTATGGCTACACCTTC. Translation: CASSVNPGNYGYTF.

The CDR3 coding sequence is TGTGCCTGGAGTCTCCACGTGACAGGGAACACTGAAGCTTTCTTT. Its translation is CAWSLHVTGNTEAFF. V and J are TRBV30 and TRBJ1-1, with D possibly being TRBD1 (6 bases). Per germline, CDR1 GTSNPN and CDR2 SVGIG (reference sequence). The CDR3 spans 15 residues. Trimming removed 2 bases from V and 1 base from J, with 14 bases in between.

The chain uses TRBV6-6 and TRBJ2-7, with D possibly being TRBD1 (5 bases). V was clipped by 5 bases and J by 4 bases, with 9 bases between them. CDR1 MNHNY and CDR2 SVGAGI come from the germline V gene (reference sequence). This CDR3 has 12 amino acids. The CDR3 reads CASSQAGYEQYF. The CDR3 DNA follows: TGTGCCAGCAGTCAGGCAGGGTACGAGCAGTACTTC.

The chain combines TRBV6-6 with TRBJ2-1; TRBD2 matches 8 bases. CDR1 is MNHNY, CDR2 SVGAGI, per germline (reference sequence). V lost 5 bases and J lost 0; bases outside the gene matches: 6. The CDR3 runs to 16 residues. The CDR3 sequence is CASSPPAGGSYNEQFF. Written as DNA, the CDR3 is TGTGCCAGCAGTCCCCCCGCGGGGGGCTCCTACAATGAGCAGTTCTTC.

This chain uses TRBV2 with TRBJ2-1; 13 nucleotides match TRBD2. Losses at the gene ends were 4 bases for V and 9 bases for J; bases not matched to a gene: 6. This CDR3 comprises 15 residues. In germline, CDR1 is SNHLY, CDR2 FYNNEI. CDR3 amino acids: CASSATSGGLREQFF. The CDR3 DNA follows: TGTGCCAGCAGTGCGACTAGCGGGGGGTTACGTGAGCAGTTCTTC.

The rearrangement joins TRBV11-1 to TRBJ1-6; D is perhaps TRBD1 (5 bases). There are 15 residues in the CDR3. Germline V gene sequence: CDR1 SGHAT, CDR2 FQDESV (reference sequence). V lost 1 base and J lost 7, with 11 bases in between. The CDR3 region is CASSLEGRANSPLHF. Here the CDR3 DNA reads TGTGCCAGCAGCTTAGAGGGCAGGGCGAATTCACCCCTCCACTTT.